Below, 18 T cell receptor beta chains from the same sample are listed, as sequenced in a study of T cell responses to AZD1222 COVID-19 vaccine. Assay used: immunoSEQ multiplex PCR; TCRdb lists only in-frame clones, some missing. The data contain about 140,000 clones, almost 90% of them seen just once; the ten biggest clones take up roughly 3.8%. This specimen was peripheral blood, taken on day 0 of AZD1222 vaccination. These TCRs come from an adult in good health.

The CDR3 region has the DNA TGTGCCAGCTCACCACCTTCAGCGGCAGCCTACAATGAGCAGTTCTTC. It encodes CASSPPSAAAYNEQFF. The chain links TRBV18 to TRBJ2-1; weak D call: TRBD2 (5 bases). The CDR3 spans 16 residues. CDR1 and CDR2 from the germline V gene are KGHSH and LQKENI. V gave up 0 bases and J gave up 2 bases, with 11 bases separating them. Together with reference TRBV18 and TRBJ2-1, the CDR3 gives the full variable domain: NAGVMQNPRHLVRRRGQEARLRCSPMKGHSHVYWYRQLPEEGLKFMVYLQKENIIDESGMPKERFSAEFPKEGPSILRIQQVVRGDSAAYFCASSPPSAAAYNEQFFGPGTRLTVL.

The CDR3 DNA follows: TGTGCCAGCGGCCGGGACTTGGGGGTTTACGAGCAGTACTTC. This codes for CASGRDLGVYEQYF. V is TRBV5-5 and J is TRBJ2-7; D possibly corresponds to TRBD2 (6 bases). The CDR3 runs to 14 residues. V was clipped by 7 bases and J by 4 bases, with 18 bases between them. The germline V gene has CDR1 SGHKS and CDR2 YYEKEE (reference sequence).

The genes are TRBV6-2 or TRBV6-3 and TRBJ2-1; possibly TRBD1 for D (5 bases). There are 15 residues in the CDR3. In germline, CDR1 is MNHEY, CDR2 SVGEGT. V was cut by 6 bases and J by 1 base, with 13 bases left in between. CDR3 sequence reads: CASSLWGTSYNEQFF. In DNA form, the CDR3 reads TGTGCCAGCAGCCTCTGGGGCACATCCTACAATGAGCAGTTCTTC.

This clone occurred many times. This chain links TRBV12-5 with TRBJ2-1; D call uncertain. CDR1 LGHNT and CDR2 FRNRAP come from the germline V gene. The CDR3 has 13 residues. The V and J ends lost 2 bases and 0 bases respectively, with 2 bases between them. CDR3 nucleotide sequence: TGTGCTAGTGGTTTGAGCTCCTACAATGAGCAGTTCTTC. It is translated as CASGLSSYNEQFF.

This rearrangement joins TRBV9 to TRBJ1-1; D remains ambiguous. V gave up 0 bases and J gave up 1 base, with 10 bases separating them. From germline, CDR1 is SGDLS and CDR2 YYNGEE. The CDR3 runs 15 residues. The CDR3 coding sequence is TGTGCCAGCAGCGTAGGGGAGGTGGGGAACACTGAAGCTTTCTTT. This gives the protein CASSVGEVGNTEAFF. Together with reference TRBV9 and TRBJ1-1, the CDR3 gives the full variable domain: DSGVTQTPKHLITATGQRVTLRCSPRSGDLSVYWYQQSLDQGLQFLIQYYNGEERAKGNILERFSAQQFPDLHSELNLSSLELGDSALYFCASSVGEVGNTEAFFGQGTRLTVV.

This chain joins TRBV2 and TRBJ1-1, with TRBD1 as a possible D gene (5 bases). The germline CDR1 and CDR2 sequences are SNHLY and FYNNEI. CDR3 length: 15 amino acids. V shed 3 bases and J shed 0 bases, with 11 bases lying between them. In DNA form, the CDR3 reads TGTGCCAGCAGTGACTTGGGGCTGATGAACACTGAAGCTTTCTTT. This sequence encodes CASSDLGLMNTEAFF.

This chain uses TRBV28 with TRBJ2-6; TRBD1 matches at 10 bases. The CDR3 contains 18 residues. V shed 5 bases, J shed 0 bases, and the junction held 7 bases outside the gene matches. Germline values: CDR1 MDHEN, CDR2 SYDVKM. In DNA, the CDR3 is TGTGCCAGCAGTCCCGACAGGGGGCTCGCCTCTGGGGCCAACGTCCTGACTTTC. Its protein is CASSPDRGLASGANVLTF.

The CDR3 coding sequence is TGTGCCAGCAAACCAGGGCGACTAGCGAACAATGAGCAGTTCTTC. The encoded protein is CASKPGRLANNEQFF. V gene TRBV7-2 combines with J gene TRBJ2-1; 8 nucleotides agree with TRBD2. Germline V gene sequence: CDR1 SGHTA, CDR2 FQGNSA. The J segment lost 5 bases and the V segment lost 7 bases, leaving 10 bases of the junction unmatched. CDR3 length: 15 amino acids.

The DNA of the CDR3 is TGTGCCAGCAGCCTCTCGGCGTCTGGGGCCAACGTCCTGACTTTC. Residues: CASSLSASGANVLTF. The chain is built from TRBV3-1 (or the pseudogene TRBV3-2) and TRBJ2-6; D ambiguous. The CDR3 has 15 amino acids. With 4 bases removed from V and 1 base from J, the gap between germline ends came to 8 bases. Germline V gives CDR1 LGHDT, CDR2 YNNKEL (reference sequence).

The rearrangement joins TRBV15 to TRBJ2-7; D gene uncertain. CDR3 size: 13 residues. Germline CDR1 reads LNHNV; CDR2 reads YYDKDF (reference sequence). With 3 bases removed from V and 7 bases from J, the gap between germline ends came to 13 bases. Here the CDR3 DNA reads TGTGCCACCAGCAGTGAATGGGCAGGAGAGCAGTACTTC. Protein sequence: CATSSEWAGEQYF. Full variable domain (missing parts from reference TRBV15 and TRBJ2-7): DAMVIQNPRYQVTQFGKPVTLSCSQTLNHNVMYWYQQKSSQAPKLLFHYYDKDFNNEADTPDNFQSRRPNTSFCFLDIRSPGLGDTAMYLCATSSEWAGEQYFGPGTRLTVT.

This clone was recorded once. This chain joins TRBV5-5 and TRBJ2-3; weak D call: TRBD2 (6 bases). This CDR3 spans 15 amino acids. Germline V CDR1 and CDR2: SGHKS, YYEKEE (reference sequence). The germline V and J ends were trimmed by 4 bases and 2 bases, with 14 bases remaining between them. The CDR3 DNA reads TGTGCCAGCAGCGGTGGGACTTCTAACACAGATACGCAGTATTTT. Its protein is CASSGGTSNTDTQYF. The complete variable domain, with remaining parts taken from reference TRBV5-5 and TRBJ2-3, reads DAGVTQSPTHLIKTRGQQVTLRCSPISGHKSVSWYQQVLGQGPQFIFQYYEKEERGRGNFPDRFSARQFPNYSSELNVNALLLGDSALYLCASSGGTSNTDTQYFGPGTRLTVL.

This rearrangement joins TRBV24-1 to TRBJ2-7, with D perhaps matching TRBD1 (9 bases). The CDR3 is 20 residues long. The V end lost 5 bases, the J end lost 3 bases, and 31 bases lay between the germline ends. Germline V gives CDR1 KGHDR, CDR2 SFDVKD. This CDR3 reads CATSGGTGPSREVVFYEQYF. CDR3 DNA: TGTGCCACCAGTGGAGGGACAGGGCCTTCGCGGGAGGTTGTTTTCTACGAGCAGTACTTC.

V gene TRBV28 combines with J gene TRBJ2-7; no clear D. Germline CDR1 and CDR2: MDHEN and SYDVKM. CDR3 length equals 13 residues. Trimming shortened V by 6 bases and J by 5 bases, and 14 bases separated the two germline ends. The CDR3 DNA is TGTGCCAGCAGAAACAGTAATTTCCACGAGCAGTACTTC. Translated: CASRNSNFHEQYF.

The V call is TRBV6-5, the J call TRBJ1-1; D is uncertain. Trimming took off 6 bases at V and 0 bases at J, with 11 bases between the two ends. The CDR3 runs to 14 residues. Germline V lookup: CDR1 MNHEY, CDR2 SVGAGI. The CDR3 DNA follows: TGTGCCAGCAGGGGCAGGCTGATGAACACTGAAGCTTTCTTT. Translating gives CASRGRLMNTEAFF.

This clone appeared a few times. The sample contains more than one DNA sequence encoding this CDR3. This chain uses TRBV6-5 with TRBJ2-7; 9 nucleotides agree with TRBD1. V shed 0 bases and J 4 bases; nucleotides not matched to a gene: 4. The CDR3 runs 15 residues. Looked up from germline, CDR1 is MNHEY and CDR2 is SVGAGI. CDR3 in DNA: TGTGCCAGCAGTTACTCCCCGGGACAGGGATACGAGCAGTACTTC. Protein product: CASSYSPGQGYEQYF.

CDR3 nucleotides: TGTGCCAGCAGCCCCAGGCGGGCCCCCTATGGCTACACCTTC. This gives the protein CASSPRRAPYGYTF. This chain links TRBV7-2 with TRBJ1-2, with D unresolved. The CDR3 spans 14 residues. Per germline, CDR1 SGHTA and CDR2 FQGNSA. V lost 5 bases and J lost 4, with 14 bases in between.

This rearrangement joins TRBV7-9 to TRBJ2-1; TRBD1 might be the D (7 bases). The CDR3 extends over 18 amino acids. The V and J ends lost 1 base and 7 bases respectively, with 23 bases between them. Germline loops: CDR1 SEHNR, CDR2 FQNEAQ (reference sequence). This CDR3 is CASSLVRLVQGGPNEQFF. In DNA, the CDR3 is TGTGCCAGCAGCTTAGTTCGATTAGTCCAGGGGGGTCCAAATGAGCAGTTCTTC.

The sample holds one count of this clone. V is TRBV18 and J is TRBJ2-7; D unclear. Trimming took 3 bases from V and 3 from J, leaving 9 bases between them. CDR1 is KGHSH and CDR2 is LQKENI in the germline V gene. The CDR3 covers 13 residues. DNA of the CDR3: TGTGCCAGCTCACCCTCAGAAGACTACGAGCAGTACTTC. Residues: CASSPSEDYEQYF.